The rows below give T cell receptor beta chains drawn from one sample of a study of cytomegalovirus exposure and HLA in healthy donors. TCRdb keeps only in-frame clones here, not all; method: immunoSEQ multiplex PCR. Among under 150,000 clones listed, 70% to 80% were seen once. Sequencing used PBMCs. These receptors all come from a man aged 18 to 29 in good health and CMV-seronegative. The CDR3 runs from the conserved cysteine through the conserved F or W. The D gene is left open where the match is weak. A row's size may be missing; if present it is once, few, many or a size class.

TRBJ1-1 17 NA TRBV19 NA TGTGCCAGTTCAATACTTCGGTCCCAGACAGTGAACACTGAAGCTTTCTTT CASSILRSQTVNTEAFF
TRBJ2-7 15 TRBD1 TRBV18 few TGTGCCAGCTCACCATTGACAGGGGGTCAAGGCGAGCAGTACTTC CASSPLTGGQGEQYF
TRBJ1-4 13 NA TRBV30 NA TGTGCTTGCGAAATTGCAACTAATGAAAAACTGTTTTTT CACEIATNEKLFF
TRBJ2-3 18 TRBD2 TRBV9 NA TGTGCCAGCAATATCAACCCCGGGAGCGGGGGACTCACAGATACGCAGTATTTT CASNINPGSGGLTDTQYF
TRBJ2-7 18 TRBD2 TRBV2 NA TGTGCCAGCTCAGTATATACACCGGGACTAGCGAATTCCTACGAGCAGTACTTC CASSVYTPGLANSYEQYF
TRBJ2-3 15 TRBD1 TRBV4-1 NA TGCGCCAGCAGGGGGGGACAGGGGGGCACAGATACGCAGTATTTT CASRGGQGGTDTQYF
TRBJ2-1 14 TRBD2 TRBV19 NA TGTGCCAGTAGTATAGGCGGGGGGATGCATGAGCAGTTCTTC CASSIGGGMHEQFF
TRBJ2-2 16 NA TRBV18 NA TGTGCCAGCTCACTAGAGCCAGGGATTAACACCGGGGAGCTGTTTTTT CASSLEPGINTGELFF
TRBJ2-3 16 TRBD2 TRBV5-1 NA TGCGCCAGCAGCCTCATAGCGGGGGTTAGCACAGATACGCAGTATTTT CASSLIAGVSTDTQYF
TRBJ1-4 14 NA TRBV2 few TGTGCCAGCAACCAGGACAGTGGCGGTGAAAAACTGTTTTTT CASNQDSGGEKLFF
TRBJ2-7 16 TRBD1 TRBV11-2 NA TGTGCCAGCAGCTTAGAGGCCGGGACAGGGACCTACGAGCAGTACTTC CASSLEAGTGTYEQYF
TRBJ1-5 15 TRBD1 TRBV19 many TGTGCCAGTAATGACAGGGGAGGGAACAATCAGCCCCAGCATTTT CASNDRGGNNQPQHF
TRBJ1-2 15 TRBD1 TRBV25-1 once TGTGCCAGCAGTCAAGCCGGACAGGGGGGGGGTGGCTACACCTTC CASSQAGQGGGGYTF
TRBJ1-1 13 NA TRBV27 few TGTGCCAGCAGCCCGATAGGGGGATATGAAGCTTTCTTT CASSPIGGYEAFF
TRBJ2-2 16 NA TRBV6-4 NA TGTGCCAGCAGTGACCACGCCCCAGGGCTCGCCGGGGAGCTGTTTTTT CASSDHAPGLAGELFF
TRBJ2-7 13 TRBD2 TRBV2 few TGTGCCAGCAGTTTACTAGCGGGAGGCGAGCAGTACTTC CASSLLAGGEQYF
TRBJ1-1 14 TRBD1 TRBV4-1 once TGCGCCAGCAGCCAGATGGGGACAGGGATTGAAGCTTTCTTT CASSQMGTGIEAFF
TRBJ2-2 16 TRBD1 TRBV27 NA TGTGCCAGCAGTTCCCCGACCGGGACAGGGGCCGGGGAGCTGTTTTTT CASSSPTGTGAGELFF
TRBJ2-3 16 TRBD2 TRBV18 NA TGTGCCAGCTCACCCCTTGACGGGGGGAGGACAGATACGCAGTATTTT CASSPLDGGRTDTQYF
TRBJ1-2 15 TRBD1 TRBV7-9 NA TGTGCCAGCAGCTTACCCGGGACAGGGAACTATGGCTACACCTTC CASSLPGTGNYGYTF
TRBJ2-2 12 NA TRBV2 once TGTGCCAGCGCAAGCGGCACCGGGGAGCTGTTTTTT CASASGTGELFF
TRBJ2-1 16 NA TRBV19 NA TGTGCCAGTAGGGCCCATGGGCGTAGGTCCTACAATGAGCAGTTCTTC CASRAHGRRSYNEQFF
TRBJ1-3 14 NA TRBV19 few TGTGCCAGTACGGGAGCGTGGTCTGGAAACACCATATATTTT CASTGAWSGNTIYF
TRBJ2-1 15 TRBD1 TRBV6-5 NA TGTGCCAGCAGCCTGGACAGGGGGCGAAGCAATGAGCAGTTCTTC CASSLDRGRSNEQFF
TRBJ1-1 15 NA TRBV4-1 NA TGCGCCAGCAGCCCACGACAGGAAACCTACACTGAAGCTTTCTTT CASSPRQETYTEAFF
TRBJ2-7 15 TRBD1 TRBV6-5 NA TGTGCCAGCAGGGGGAGCGGGACAGGGGACTACGAGCAGTACTTC CASRGSGTGDYEQYF
TRBJ1-5 16 TRBD1 TRBV10-1 NA TGCGCCAGCAGTGAGTACGGGACAGGGCGCAATCAGCCCCAGCATTTT CASSEYGTGRNQPQHF
TRBJ2-1 14 NA TRBV18 NA TGTGCCAGCTCACCAGCGACAGATTACAATGAGCAGTTCTTC CASSPATDYNEQFF
TRBJ2-7 15 TRBD1 TRBV2 NA TGTGCCAGCAGTACCGACAGGGTAGGCTCCTACGAGCAGTACTTC CASSTDRVGSYEQYF
TRBJ1-2 16 NA TRBV5-1 NA TGCGCCAGCAGCTTGGATGGAGGGATAGACGGCGGGGGCTACACCTTC CASSLDGGIDGGGYTF
TRBJ1-3 15 NA TRBV29-1 NA TGCAGCGTTGAGTGGACAGACCAGTCTGGAAACACCATATATTTT CSVEWTDQSGNTIYF
TRBJ1-1 14 NA TRBV28 NA TGTGCCAGCGGGTCACTCAGGCCGAACACTGAAGCTTTCTTT CASGSLRPNTEAFF
TRBJ2-3 14 NA TRBV2 NA TGTGCCAGCAGGGAATCAACTAGCACAGATACGCAGTATTTT CASRESTSTDTQYF
TRBJ1-5 12 NA TRBV5-8 NA TGTGCCAGCGAGGGTCGCAATCAGCCCCAGCATTTT CASEGRNQPQHF
TRBJ2-7 15 NA TRBV6-9 few TGTGCCAGCAGTTATTTTGCCAGGTGGCGCTACGAGCAGTACTTC CASSYFARWRYEQYF
TRBJ2-7 15 TRBD2 TRBV27 NA TGTGCCAGCAGTCGGATAACTAGCGGGAGCTACGAGCAGTACTTC CASSRITSGSYEQYF
TRBJ2-7 17 TRBD2 TRBV4-2 few TGTGCCAGCAGCCAAGTCGGGTTTAGCGGGGGGACCTACGAGCAGTACTTC CASSQVGFSGGTYEQYF
TRBJ1-1 17 NA TRBV11-3 once TGTGCCAGCAGCTTAGGGGGCCAGGGGAGTTGGAACACTGAAGCTTTCTTT CASSLGGQGSWNTEAFF
TRBJ2-1 16 TRBD1 TRBV15 NA TGTGCCACCAGCAGGGGGGGGACAGGGAGGGACAATGAGCAGTTCTTC CATSRGGTGRDNEQFF
TRBJ1-2 16 TRBD1 TRBV6-1 NA TGTGCCAGCAGTGAAGCTTGGACAGGGAAGAACTATGGCTACACCTTC CASSEAWTGKNYGYTF
TRBJ1-1 14 TRBD1 TRBV5-4 NA TGTGCCAGCAGCACGGGGACAGTGAACACTGAAGCTTTCTTT CASSTGTVNTEAFF
TRBJ1-4 15 NA TRBV9 few TGTGCCAGCAGCTTGACAACCAGGACTAATGAAAAACTGTTTTTT CASSLTTRTNEKLFF
TRBJ2-3 15 NA TRBV7-8 NA TGTGCCAGCAGCTTCGGGGTGGGCACTTTGGGGACGCAGTATTTT CASSFGVGTLGTQYF
TRBJ2-6 16 NA TRBV10-3 NA TGTGCCATCAGTGCAGGGGCTATCTCTGGGGCCAACGTCCTGACTTTC CAISAGAISGANVLTF
TRBJ2-3 13 TRBD2 TRBV6-1 NA TGTGCCAGCAGTGAGTGGACTAGTTCGAAGAAGTATTTT CASSEWTSSKKYF
TRBJ1-1 20 NA TRBV6-7 NA TGTGCCAGCAGTTATAAATTAGGTCGGGGGGCTGCAAAAATGAACACTGAAGCTTTCTTT CASSYKLGRGAAKMNTEAFF
TRBJ2-7 18 TRBD2 TRBV7-8 NA TGTGCCAGCAGCACAACACAGGGACTAGCGGGAGGGAGCTACGAGCAGTACTTC CASSTTQGLAGGSYEQYF
TRBJ2-7 15 TRBD2 TRBV7-3 NA TGTGCCAGCAGCTTAGCGGGGGGGCCGGGATACGAGCAGTACTTC CASSLAGGPGYEQYF
TRBJ2-5 19 TRBD2 TRBV28 NA TGTGCCAGCAGCTTGGGACTAGCGGGAGAAGGGGCCTACCAAGAGACCCAGTACTTC CASSLGLAGEGAYQETQYF
TRBJ1-1 15 NA TRBV7-3 NA TGTGCCAGCAGCCCCGTGGGAGGGGGGAACACTGAAGCTTTCTTT CASSPVGGGNTEAFF
TRBJ2-1 13 NA TRBV5-6 NA TGTGCCAGCAGCTTCTTTCGGGGGAATGAGCAGTTCTTC CASSFFRGNEQFF
TRBJ1-4 18 NA TRBV4-2 few TGTGCCAGCAGCCAAGATCATGCAGACGGAGCAACTAATGAAAAACTGTTTTTT CASSQDHADGATNEKLFF
TRBJ1-2 13 NA TRBV11-3 few TGTGCCAGCAGCTTGGAGGTGCACTATGGCTACACCTTC CASSLEVHYGYTF
TRBJ1-5 16 TRBD1 TRBV6-1 few TGTGCCAGCAGTGAAGCGCGGAGGACAGGTGAACAGCCCCAGCATTTT CASSEARRTGEQPQHF
TRBJ2-1 13 TRBD2 TRBV29-1 NA TGCAGCGAGAGCGGGGGGCCTCACAATGAGCAGTTCTTC CSESGGPHNEQFF
TRBJ1-1 16 NA TRBV14 NA TGTGCCAGCAGCCAAGACCTAGGACAGTTGAACACTGAAGCTTTCTTT CASSQDLGQLNTEAFF
TRBJ2-7 15 TRBD1 TRBV19 few TGTGCCAGTCAAGGCGGGACAGGGGGCCCCTACGAGCAGTACTTC CASQGGTGGPYEQYF
TRBJ1-4 15 NA TRBV6-5 NA TGTGCCAGCGGCCCTGAGGCGGGGGCAGGTGAAAAACTGTTTTTT CASGPEAGAGEKLFF